This T cell receptor beta chain came from a study of blood T cells in healthy people across ages. Overall study findings and caveats: CMV infection status of these donors was not known.

This clonotype was detected many times. Its matching antigen is unknown. Approximately 9 milliliters of peripheral blood were drawn from each donor into EDTA-treated tubes. Together with a sample-barcoded 5' primer, a J-beta primer mix was included in a second PCR lasting 7 to 11 cycles. TCRdb independently ran MiXCR on the 5' RACE reads; one entry per CDR3 protein. The table has around 900,000 distinct CDR3 sequences, 25% to 30% seen once. The CDR3 covers 18 residues. The J segment lost 0 bases and the V segment lost 5 bases, leaving 10 bases of the junction unmatched. Germline assignment: CDR1 SGHTA and CDR2 FQGNSA.

The clonotype was recovered from an elderly woman in good health. Sequenced input: blood. V usage is TRBV7-2 and J usage is TRBJ1-6; TRBD1 matches 7 bases. As DNA, the CDR3 is TGTGCCAGCAGCCGACGGTGGGGGGACAGCTCCTATAATTCACCCCTCCACTTT. Its protein product is CASSRRWGDSSYNSPLHF. Looking up the rest from reference TRBV7-2 and TRBJ1-6 gives the full variable domain: GAGVSQSPSNKVTEKGKDVELRCDPISGHTALYWYRQSLGQGLEFLIYFQGNSAPDKSGLPSDRFSAERTGGSVSTLTIQRTQQEDSAVYLCASSRRWGDSSYNSPLHFGNGTRLTVT.